This T cell receptor beta chain was retrieved from a study of control samples from healthy donors and cancer patients. The CDR3 length is 14 residues. Germline lookup yields CDR1 SGHRS and CDR2 YFSETQ. V lost 0 bases and J lost 0, with 4 bases in between. The repertoire was sequenced with immunoSEQ multiplex PCR; TCRdb's copy has only in-frame clones and lacks some. The sample lists some 19,000 clones, roughly 84% occurring once. The V call is TRBV5-1, the J call TRBJ2-1; D gene ambiguous. Sequenced: PBMCs. This clonotype was sampled from a man in his sixties with colorectal cancer. The CDR3 DNA follows: TGCGCCAGCAGCTTGGGGGCCTCCTACAATGAGCAGTTCTTC. Translating it yields CASSLGASYNEQFF.